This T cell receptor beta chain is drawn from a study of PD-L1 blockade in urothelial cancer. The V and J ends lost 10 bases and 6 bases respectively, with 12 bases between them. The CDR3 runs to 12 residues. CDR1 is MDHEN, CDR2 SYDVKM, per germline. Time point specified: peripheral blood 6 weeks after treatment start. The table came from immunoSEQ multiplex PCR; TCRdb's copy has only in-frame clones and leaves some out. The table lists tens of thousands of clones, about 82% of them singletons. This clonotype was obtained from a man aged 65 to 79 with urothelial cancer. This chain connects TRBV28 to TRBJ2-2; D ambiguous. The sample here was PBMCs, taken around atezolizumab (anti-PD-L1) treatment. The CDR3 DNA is TGTGCCACCCTAAGCATATCCGGGGAGCTGTTTTTT. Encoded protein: CATLSISGELFF.